This entry lists 9 T cell receptor beta chains sequenced from one sample in a study of cytomegalovirus exposure and HLA in healthy donors (dated by TCRdb to between 2016 and 2019). The library was obtained by the immunoSEQ multiplex PCR assay. This immuneACCESS table, as held by TCRdb, lists in-frame sequences with V and J called but not all clones. Of the missing ones, under half trace to an unresolved V gene in checked studies; the others have no known cause. A total of about 270,000 clones appear in this sample, approximately 86% of them only once. The ten largest clones take up roughly 1% of the sample. The sequenced sample consisted of PBMCs. These receptors came from a woman between 18 and 30 years old in good health and CMV-seronegative.

The V gene is TRBV27, the J gene TRBJ1-5, with 7 bases fitting TRBD1. V was clipped by 8 bases and J by 0 bases; unmatched bases: 7. The CDR3 extends over 15 amino acids. Germline V gene data show CDR1 as MNHEY and CDR2 as SMNVEV (reference sequence). CDR3 region: CASRPGTVSNQPQHF. CDR3 sequence (DNA): TGTGCCAGCCGTCCTGGGACAGTTAGCAATCAGCCCCAGCATTTT.

Comment on this clone: Other DNA sequences within the sample encode an identical CDR3. The chain recombines TRBV7-6 with TRBJ2-7, with D uncertain. Per germline, CDR1 SGHVS and CDR2 FNYEAQ. This CDR3 has 13 residues. The V end lost 1 base, the J end lost 1 base, and 5 bases lay between the germline ends. The CDR3 sequence: CASSLDSSYEQYF. CDR3 nucleotides: TGTGCCAGCAGCTTAGACAGTTCCTACGAGCAGTACTTC. Full variable domain (remainder filled in from reference TRBV7-6 and TRBJ2-7): GAGVSQSPRYKVTKRGQDVALRCDPISGHVSLYWYRQALGQGPEFLTYFNYEAQQDKSGLPNDRFSAERPEGSISTLTIQRTEQRDSAMYRCASSLDSSYEQYFGPGTRLTVT.

The V and J genes are TRBV19 and TRBJ2-7, with 7 bases lining up with TRBD1. The V and J ends lost 5 bases and 3 bases, in that order; junction bases with no gene match: 7. The germline CDR1 and CDR2 sequences are LNHDA and SQIVND (reference sequence). There are 14 residues in the CDR3. The DNA for the CDR3 is TGTGCCAGTAGTGGCCCGGACAGGTTCTACGAGCAGTACTTC. This encodes CASSGPDRFYEQYF.

This clone appeared a single time. The J gene is TRBJ2-1, the V gene TRBV27, with TRBD2 matching over 7 bases. Germline lookup yields CDR1 MNHEY and CDR2 SMNVEV (reference sequence). After removal of 7 bases from V and 7 bases from J, the junction contained 10 bases not matched to a gene. The CDR3 runs to 14 residues. CDR3: CASIRTWEGNEQFF. The CDR3 region has the DNA TGTGCCAGCATCAGGACTTGGGAGGGGAATGAGCAGTTCTTC.

This clone came up once. The gene calls are TRBV27 and TRBJ2-7, with TRBD2 matching 7 bases. The CDR3 spans 17 residues. V trimming: 4 bases; J trimming: 0 bases; junction bases outside the gene matches: 12. Germline CDR1 reads MNHEY; CDR2 reads SMNVEV (reference sequence). CDR3 nucleotides: TGTGCCAGCAGTTCCCAACGGGCTAGCGGTTTCTCCTACGAGCAGTACTTC. It is translated as CASSSQRASGFSYEQYF.

The chain is built from TRBV11-2 and TRBJ2-7; TRBD1 aligns across 9 bases. Trimming cost V 1 base and J 0 bases; bases outside gene matches: 1. Germline CDR1 is SGHAT and CDR2 is FQNNGV. This CDR3 has 15 amino acids. CDR3 coding DNA: TGTGCCAGCAGCTTAGGGGGACAGGGCTCCTACGAGCAGTACTTC. Its protein product is CASSLGGQGSYEQYF.

V and J are TRBV28 and TRBJ2-6; D gene uncertain. The germline V gene has CDR1 MDHEN and CDR2 SYDVKM. The V end was cut by 7 bases, the J end by 0 bases, with 10 bases between. CDR3 length: 15 residues. The DNA for the CDR3 is TGTGCCAGCACCACCGGTACCTCTGGGGCCAACGTCCTGACTTTC. Its protein product is CASTTGTSGANVLTF. Using reference TRBV28 and TRBJ2-6 for the parts outside the CDR3, the full variable domain is DVKVTQSSRYLVKRTGEKVFLECVQDMDHENMFWYRQDPGLGLRLIYFSYDVKMKEKGDIPEGYSVSREKKERFSLILESASTNQTSMYLCASTTGTSGANVLTFGAGSRLTVL.

J is TRBJ1-4 and V is TRBV6-5; D uncertain. V shed 5 bases and J shed 7 bases, with 17 bases lying between them. CDR1 is MNHEY, CDR2 SVGAGI, per germline. This CDR3 spans 15 amino acids. CDR3 residues: CASSPQAGVGEKLFF. CDR3 bases: TGTGCCAGCAGTCCCCAGGCAGGCGTGGGTGAAAAACTGTTTTTT.

The V and J genes are TRBV27 and TRBJ1-1; 11 nucleotides line up with TRBD1. V dropped 3 bases and J dropped 5; count of bases not matched to a gene: 8. The CDR3 runs to 16 residues. The germline V gene encodes CDR1 MNHEY and CDR2 SMNVEV (reference sequence). The CDR3 is CASSFHGTGGTTEAFF. In nucleotides, the CDR3 is TGTGCCAGCAGTTTTCACGGGACAGGGGGAACAACTGAAGCTTTCTTT.